This T cell receptor (beta chain) was found in a study of cytomegalovirus exposure and HLA in healthy donors. Clones were sequenced by immunoSEQ multiplex PCR, and TCRdb holds only the in-frame ones, with some missing. This sample has 60,000 to 85,000 clones, with 94% found just once. The CDR3 is 12 amino acids. Germline values: CDR1 LNHDA, CDR2 SQIVND (reference sequence). The ends were cut back, 0 bases at V and 9 bases at J, with 6 bases in the middle. The specimen was PBMCs. The clonotype comes from a man younger than 35 in good health and CMV-seropositive. This chain joins TRBV19 and TRBJ2-1, with D hard to call. The CDR3: CASSIDPGEQFF. CDR3 nucleotide sequence: TGTGCCAGTAGTATAGATCCCGGTGAGCAGTTCTTC.